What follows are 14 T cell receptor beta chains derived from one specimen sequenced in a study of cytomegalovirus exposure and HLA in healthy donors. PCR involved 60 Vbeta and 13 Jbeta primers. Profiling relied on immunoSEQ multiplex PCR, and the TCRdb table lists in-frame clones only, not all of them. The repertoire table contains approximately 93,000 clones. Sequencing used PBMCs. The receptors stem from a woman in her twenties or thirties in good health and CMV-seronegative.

CDR3 in amino acids: CASSSPSSGLNYEQYF. The CDR3 DNA reads as TGTGCCAGCAGTTCCCCTTCGAGCGGACTCAACTACGAGCAGTACTTC. The chain couples TRBV6-5 to TRBJ2-7; a weak D match, TRBD2 (5 bases). V was trimmed by 4 bases and J by 3 bases, leaving 19 bases between them. The CDR3 is 16 amino acids. Germline lookup yields CDR1 MNHEY and CDR2 SVGAGI.

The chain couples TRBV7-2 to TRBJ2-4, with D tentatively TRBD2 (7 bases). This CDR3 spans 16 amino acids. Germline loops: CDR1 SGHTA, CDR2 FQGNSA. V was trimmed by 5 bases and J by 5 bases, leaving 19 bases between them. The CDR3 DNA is TGTGCCAGCAGCCGGGACACGGGGGGCCTCGAAAACATTCAGTACTTC. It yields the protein CASSRDTGGLENIQYF.

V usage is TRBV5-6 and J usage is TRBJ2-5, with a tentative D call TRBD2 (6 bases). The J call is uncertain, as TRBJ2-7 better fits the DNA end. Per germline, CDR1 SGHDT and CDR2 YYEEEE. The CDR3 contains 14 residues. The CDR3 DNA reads TGTGCCAGCAGCTTTGCCGGCGGGGCTTACGAGCAGTACTTC. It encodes CASSFAGGAYEQYF.

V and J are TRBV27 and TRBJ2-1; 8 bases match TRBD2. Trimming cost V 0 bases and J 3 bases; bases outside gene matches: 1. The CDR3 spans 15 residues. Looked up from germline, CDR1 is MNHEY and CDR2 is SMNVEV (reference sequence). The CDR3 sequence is CASSLSAGGYNEQFF. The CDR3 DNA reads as TGTGCCAGCAGTTTATCGGCGGGGGGCTACAATGAGCAGTTCTTC.

The CDR3 region has the DNA TGTGCCAGCAGCCAGTCGAGTCTGGACCCACAGGCTTCCTCCTACGAGCAGTACTTC. It yields the protein CASSQSSLDPQASSYEQYF. This rearrangement joins TRBV4-2 to TRBJ2-7; possibly TRBD1 for D (5 bases). The V gene lost 3 bases and the J gene lost 0 bases, with 24 bases spanning the gap. Germline lookup yields CDR1 LGHNA and CDR2 YNFKEQ. This CDR3 is 19 amino acids long.

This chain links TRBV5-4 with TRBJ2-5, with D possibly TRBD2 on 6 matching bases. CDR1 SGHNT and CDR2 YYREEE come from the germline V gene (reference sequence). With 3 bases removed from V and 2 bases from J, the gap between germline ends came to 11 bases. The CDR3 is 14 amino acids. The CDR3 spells CASSSGEVQETQYF. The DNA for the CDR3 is TGTGCCAGCAGCTCGGGGGAGGTTCAAGAGACCCAGTACTTC.

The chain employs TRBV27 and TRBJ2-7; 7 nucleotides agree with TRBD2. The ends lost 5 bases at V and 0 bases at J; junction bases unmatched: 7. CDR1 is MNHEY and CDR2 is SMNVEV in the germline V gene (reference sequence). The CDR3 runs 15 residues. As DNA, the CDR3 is TGTGCCAGCAGTCCCCGACTAGCCAGCTCCTACGAGCAGTACTTC. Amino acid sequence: CASSPRLASSYEQYF.

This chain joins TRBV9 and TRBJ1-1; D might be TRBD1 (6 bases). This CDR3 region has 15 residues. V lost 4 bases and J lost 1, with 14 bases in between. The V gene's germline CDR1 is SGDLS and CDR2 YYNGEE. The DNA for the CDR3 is TGTGCCAGCAGCCCTTGGGGGGGGGCGAACACTGAAGCTTTCTTT. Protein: CASSPWGGANTEAFF.

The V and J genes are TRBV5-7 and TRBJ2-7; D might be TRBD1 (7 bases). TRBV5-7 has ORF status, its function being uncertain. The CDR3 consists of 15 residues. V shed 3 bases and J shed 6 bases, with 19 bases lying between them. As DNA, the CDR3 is TGTGCCAGCAGCTCTACCTATCAGGGGGGAGGCGAGCAGTACTTC. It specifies CASSSTYQGGGEQYF.

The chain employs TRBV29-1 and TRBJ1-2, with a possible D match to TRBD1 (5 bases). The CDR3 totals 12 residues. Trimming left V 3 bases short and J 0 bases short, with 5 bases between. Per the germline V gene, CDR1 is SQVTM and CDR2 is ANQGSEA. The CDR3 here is CSVEDTNYGYTF. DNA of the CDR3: TGCAGCGTTGAGGACACTAACTATGGCTACACCTTC.

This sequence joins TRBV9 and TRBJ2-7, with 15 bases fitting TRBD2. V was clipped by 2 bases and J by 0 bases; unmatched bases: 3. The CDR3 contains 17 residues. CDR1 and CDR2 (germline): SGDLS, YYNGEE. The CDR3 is CASSVGTSGRSSYEQYF. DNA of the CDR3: TGTGCCAGCAGCGTGGGGACTAGCGGGAGGAGCTCCTACGAGCAGTACTTC.

The CDR3, as DNA: TGTGCCAGCTCACCAGCGGTGGCAGAGTTGAACACTGAAGCTTTCTTT. Translation gives CASSPAVAELNTEAFF. The chain uses TRBV18 and TRBJ1-1; D is undetermined. The CDR3 loop spans 16 amino acids. Germline values: CDR1 KGHSH, CDR2 LQKENI. V was cut by 2 bases and J by 0 bases, with 13 bases left in between.

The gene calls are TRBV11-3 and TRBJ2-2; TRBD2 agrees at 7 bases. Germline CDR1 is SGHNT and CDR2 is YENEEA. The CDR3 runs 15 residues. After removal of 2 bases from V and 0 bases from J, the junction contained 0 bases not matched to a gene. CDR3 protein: CASSLSGTNTGELFF. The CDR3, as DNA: TGTGCCAGCAGCTTAAGCGGGACGAACACCGGGGAGCTGTTTTTT.

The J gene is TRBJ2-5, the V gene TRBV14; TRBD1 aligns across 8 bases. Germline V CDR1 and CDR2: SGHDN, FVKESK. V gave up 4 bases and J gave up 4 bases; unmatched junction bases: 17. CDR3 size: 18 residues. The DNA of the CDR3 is TGTGCCAGCAGCCGAGGATTAAGGCAGGGGGCGTTCGGAGAGACCCAGTACTTC. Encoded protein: CASSRGLRQGAFGETQYF.